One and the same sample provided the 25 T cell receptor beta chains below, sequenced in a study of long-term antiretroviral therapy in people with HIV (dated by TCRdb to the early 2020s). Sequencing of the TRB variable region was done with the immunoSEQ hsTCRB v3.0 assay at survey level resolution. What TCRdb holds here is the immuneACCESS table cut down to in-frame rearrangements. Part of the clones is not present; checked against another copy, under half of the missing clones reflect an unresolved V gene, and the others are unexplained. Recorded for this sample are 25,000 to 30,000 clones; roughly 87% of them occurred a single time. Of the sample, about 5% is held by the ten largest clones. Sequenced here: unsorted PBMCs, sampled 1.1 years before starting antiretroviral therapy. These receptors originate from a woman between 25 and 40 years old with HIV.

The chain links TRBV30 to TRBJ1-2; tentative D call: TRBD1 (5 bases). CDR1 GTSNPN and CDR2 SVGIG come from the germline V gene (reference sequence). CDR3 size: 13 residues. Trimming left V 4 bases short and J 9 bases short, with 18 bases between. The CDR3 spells CAWMGGPVGSYTF. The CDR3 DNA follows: TGTGCCTGGATGGGGGGACCGGTGGGTAGCTACACCTTC.

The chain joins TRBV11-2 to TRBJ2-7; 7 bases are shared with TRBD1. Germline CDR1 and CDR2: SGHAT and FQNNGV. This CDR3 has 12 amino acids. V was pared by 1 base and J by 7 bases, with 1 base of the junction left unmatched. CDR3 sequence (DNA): TGTGCCAGCAGCTTAGGACAGGGAGAGCAGTACGTC. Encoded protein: CASSLGQGEQYV.

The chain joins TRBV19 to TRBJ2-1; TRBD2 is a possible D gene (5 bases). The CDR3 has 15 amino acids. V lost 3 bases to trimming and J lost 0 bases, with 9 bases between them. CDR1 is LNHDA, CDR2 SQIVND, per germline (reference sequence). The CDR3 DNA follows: TGTGCCAGTAGTATTATCGGGAACTCCTACAATGAGCAGTTCTTC. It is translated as CASSIIGNSYNEQFF.

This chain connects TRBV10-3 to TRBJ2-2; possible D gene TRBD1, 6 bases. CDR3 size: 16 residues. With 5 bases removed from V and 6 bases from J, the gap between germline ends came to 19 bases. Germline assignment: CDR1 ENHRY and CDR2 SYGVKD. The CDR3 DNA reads TGTGCCATCAGTCCAGGGGCAGGTGATAGGGCCGGGGAGCTGTTTTTT. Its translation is CAISPGAGDRAGELFF.

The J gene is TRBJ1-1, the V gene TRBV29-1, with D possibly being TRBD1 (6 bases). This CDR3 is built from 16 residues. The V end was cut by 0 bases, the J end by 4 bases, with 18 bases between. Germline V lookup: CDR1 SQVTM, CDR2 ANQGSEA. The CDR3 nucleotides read TGCAGCGTTGAAGATCTTAGTCTCGGGGGCCGCACTGAAGCTTTCTTT. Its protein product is CSVEDLSLGGRTEAFF.

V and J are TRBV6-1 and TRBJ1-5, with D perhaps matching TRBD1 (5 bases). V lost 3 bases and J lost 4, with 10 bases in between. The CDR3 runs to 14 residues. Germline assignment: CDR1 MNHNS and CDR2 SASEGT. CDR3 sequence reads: CASSEGGKNQPQHF. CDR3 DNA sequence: TGTGCCAGCAGTGAGGGGGGGAAAAATCAGCCCCAGCATTTT.

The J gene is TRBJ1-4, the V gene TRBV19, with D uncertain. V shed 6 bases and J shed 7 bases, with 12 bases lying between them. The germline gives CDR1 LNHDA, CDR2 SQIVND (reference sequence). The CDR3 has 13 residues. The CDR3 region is CASSKHRSEKLFF. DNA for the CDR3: TGTGCCAGTAGCAAACATCGGAGTGAAAAACTGTTTTTT.

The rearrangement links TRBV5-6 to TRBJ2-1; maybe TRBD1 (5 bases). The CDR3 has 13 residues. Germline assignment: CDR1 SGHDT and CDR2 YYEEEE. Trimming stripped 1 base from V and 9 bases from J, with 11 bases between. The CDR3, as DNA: TGTGCCAGCAGCTTGTCAGGGATGGGTGAGCAGTTCTTC. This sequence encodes CASSLSGMGEQFF.

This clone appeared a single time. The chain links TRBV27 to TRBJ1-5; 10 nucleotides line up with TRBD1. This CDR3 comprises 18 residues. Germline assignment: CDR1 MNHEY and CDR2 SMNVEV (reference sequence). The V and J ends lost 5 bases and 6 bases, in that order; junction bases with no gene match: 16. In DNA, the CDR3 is TGTGCCAGCAGTACTGCCCAACCCGGGACAGGGGTTAGTCAGCCCCAGCATTTT. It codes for CASSTAQPGTGVSQPQHF.

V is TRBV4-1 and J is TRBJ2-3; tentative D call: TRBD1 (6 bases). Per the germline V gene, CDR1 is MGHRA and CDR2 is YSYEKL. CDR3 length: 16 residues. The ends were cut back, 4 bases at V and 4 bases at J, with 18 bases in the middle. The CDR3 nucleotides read TGCGCCAGCAGCCGACAGACAGGCAGTACAGCAGATACGCAGTATTTT. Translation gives CASSRQTGSTADTQYF.

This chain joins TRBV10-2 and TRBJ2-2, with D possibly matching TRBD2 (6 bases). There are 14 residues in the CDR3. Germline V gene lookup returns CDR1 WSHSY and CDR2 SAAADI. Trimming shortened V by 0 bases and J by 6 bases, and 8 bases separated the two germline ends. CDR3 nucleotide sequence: TGCGCCAGCAGTGAGTCCGGCGGGGCCGGGGAGCTGTTTTTT. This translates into CASSESGGAGELFF.

The CDR3 protein is CASSVENYGYTF. In DNA form, the CDR3 reads TGTGCCAGCAGCGTGGAAAACTATGGCTACACCTTC. The chain is built from TRBV9 and TRBJ1-2; D remains ambiguous. V lost 2 bases and J 2 bases, leaving 4 bases between the germline ends. This CDR3 comprises 12 residues. CDR1 SGDLS and CDR2 YYNGEE come from the germline V gene.

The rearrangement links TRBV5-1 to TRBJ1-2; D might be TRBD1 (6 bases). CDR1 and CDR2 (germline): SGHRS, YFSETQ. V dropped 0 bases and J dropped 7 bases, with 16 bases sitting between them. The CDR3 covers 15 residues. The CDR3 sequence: CASSLGTGAQFGYTF. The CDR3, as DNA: TGCGCCAGCAGCTTGGGCACGGGGGCTCAATTTGGCTACACCTTC.

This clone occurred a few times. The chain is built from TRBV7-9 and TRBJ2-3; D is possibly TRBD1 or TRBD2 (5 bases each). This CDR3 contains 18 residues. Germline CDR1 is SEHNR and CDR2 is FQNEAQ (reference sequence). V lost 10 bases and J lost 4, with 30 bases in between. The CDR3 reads CATPGSLDGGPYPDTQYF. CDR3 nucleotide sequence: TGTGCCACCCCTGGATCTTTGGATGGGGGTCCGTACCCAGATACGCAGTATTTT.

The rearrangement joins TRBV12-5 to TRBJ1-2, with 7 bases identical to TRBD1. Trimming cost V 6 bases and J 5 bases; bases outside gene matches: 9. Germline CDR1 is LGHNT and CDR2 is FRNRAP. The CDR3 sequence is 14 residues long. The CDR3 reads CASGRGQPQYGYTF. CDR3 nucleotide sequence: TGTGCTAGTGGCAGGGGACAGCCCCAGTATGGCTACACCTTC.

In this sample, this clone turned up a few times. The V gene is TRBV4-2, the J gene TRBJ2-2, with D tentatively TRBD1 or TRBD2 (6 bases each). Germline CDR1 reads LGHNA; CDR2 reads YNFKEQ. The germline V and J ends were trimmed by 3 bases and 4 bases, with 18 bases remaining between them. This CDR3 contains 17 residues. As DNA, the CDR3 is TGTGCCAGCAGCCACAGCGGAGGGGGGCGGGGCACCGGGGAGCTGTTTTTT. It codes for CASSHSGGGRGTGELFF.

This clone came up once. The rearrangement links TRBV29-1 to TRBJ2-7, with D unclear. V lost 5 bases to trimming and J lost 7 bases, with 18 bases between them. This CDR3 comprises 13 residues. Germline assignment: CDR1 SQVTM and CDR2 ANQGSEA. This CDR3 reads CSVPGTRLGEQYF. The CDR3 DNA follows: TGCAGCGTTCCTGGAACCAGGCTGGGGGAGCAGTACTTC.

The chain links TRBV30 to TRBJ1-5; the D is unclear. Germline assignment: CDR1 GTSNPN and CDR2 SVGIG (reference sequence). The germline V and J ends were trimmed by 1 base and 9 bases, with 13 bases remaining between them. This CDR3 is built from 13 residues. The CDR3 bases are TGTGCCTGGAGTGAGACCCTGCAGACGCCCCAGCATTTT. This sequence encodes CAWSETLQTPQHF.

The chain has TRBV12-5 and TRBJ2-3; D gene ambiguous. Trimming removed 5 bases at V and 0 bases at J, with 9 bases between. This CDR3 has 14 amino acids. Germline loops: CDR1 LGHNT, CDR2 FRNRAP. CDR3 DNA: TGTGCTAGTGGTCTAAGTGCTAGCACAGATACGCAGTATTTT. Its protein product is CASGLSASTDTQYF.

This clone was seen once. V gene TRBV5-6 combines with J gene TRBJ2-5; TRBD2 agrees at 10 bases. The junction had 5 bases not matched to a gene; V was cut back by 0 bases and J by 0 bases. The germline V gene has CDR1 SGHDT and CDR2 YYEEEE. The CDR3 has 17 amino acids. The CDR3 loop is CASSLAPGLANQETQYF. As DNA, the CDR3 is TGTGCCAGCAGCTTGGCCCCGGGACTAGCGAACCAAGAGACCCAGTACTTC.

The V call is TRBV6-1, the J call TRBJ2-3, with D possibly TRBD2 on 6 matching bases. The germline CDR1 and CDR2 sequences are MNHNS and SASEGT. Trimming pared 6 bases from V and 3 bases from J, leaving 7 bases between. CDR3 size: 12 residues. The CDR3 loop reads CASSGTTDTQYF. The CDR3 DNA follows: TGTGCCAGCAGCGGGACTACAGATACGCAGTATTTT.

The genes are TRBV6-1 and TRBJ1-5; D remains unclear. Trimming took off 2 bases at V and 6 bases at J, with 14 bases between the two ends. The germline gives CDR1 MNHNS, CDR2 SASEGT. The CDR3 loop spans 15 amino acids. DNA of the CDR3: TGTGCCAGCAGTGAAACCATACGGGAAAGTCAGCCCCAGCATTTT. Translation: CASSETIRESQPQHF.

The CDR3 nucleotides read TGCAGTGCTCAAAAGGGAGAGACCCAGTACTTC. Protein sequence: CSAQKGETQYF. V gene TRBV20-1 combines with J gene TRBJ2-5; D is undetermined. Trimming left V 5 bases short and J 4 bases short, with 8 bases between. Germline assignment: CDR1 DFQATT and CDR2 SNEGSKA (reference sequence). CDR3 length: 11 residues.

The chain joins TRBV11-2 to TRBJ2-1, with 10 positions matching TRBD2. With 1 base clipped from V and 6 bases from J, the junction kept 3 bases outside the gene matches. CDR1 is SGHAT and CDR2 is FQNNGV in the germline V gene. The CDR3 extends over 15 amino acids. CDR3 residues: CASSLGASGGNEQFF. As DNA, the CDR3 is TGTGCCAGCAGCTTAGGGGCTAGCGGGGGCAATGAGCAGTTCTTC.

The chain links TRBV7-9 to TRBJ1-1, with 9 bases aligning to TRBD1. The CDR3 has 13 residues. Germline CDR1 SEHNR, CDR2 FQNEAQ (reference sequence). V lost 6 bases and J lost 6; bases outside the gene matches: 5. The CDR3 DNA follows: TGTGCCAGCAGGTGGACAGGGGCAGCTGAAGCTTTCTTT. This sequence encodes CASRWTGAAEAFF.